This T cell receptor (beta chain) was profiled in a study of T cells in Graves' hyperthyroidism and ophthalmopathy. The investigators amplified TCR beta CDR3 regions from RNA transcripts. The primer set for the first-round RT-PCR of the TCR CDR3 was HTBI. From the multiplex PCR reads, TCRdb called clonotypes with MiXCR, one entry per CDR3 protein. The profile covers about 410,000 distinct CDR3 sequences, with approximately 14% appearing a single time and less than 20% taken by the ten largest. It was 8.5 to 10 ml of fresh peripheral blood that supplied the PBMCs. This clonotype has just a few counts. Its target is unknown. Germline V lookup: CDR1 MNHEY, CDR2 SMNVEV (reference sequence). The CDR3 loop spans 16 amino acids. The ends lost 6 bases at V and 7 bases at J; junction bases unmatched: 11. Findings and caveats of the study: Ophthalmopathy was predicted by the model a median of around 5.9 months ahead of onset. Most thyroid clonotypes expanded above 0.001 were also detected in blood.

The receptor comes from a woman aged 25 to 39 with Graves' ophthalmopathy. The sample consisted of blood. The V gene is TRBV27, the J gene TRBJ2-3; 12 bases line up with TRBD2. The CDR3 here is CASSTRLAGEYHTQYF. DNA of the CDR3: TGTGCCAGCAGCACCCGACTAGCGGGGGAATACCATACGCAGTATTTT.